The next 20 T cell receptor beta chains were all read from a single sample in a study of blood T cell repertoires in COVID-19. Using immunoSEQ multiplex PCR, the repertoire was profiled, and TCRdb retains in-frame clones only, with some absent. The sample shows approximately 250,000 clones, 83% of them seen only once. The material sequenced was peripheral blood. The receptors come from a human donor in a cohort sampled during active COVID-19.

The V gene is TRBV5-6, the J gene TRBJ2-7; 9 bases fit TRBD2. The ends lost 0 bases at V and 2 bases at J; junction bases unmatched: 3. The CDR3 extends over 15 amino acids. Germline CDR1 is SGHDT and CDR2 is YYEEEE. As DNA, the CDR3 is TGTGCCAGCAGCTTGGGGCTAGCGGGAACCTACGAGCAGTACTTC. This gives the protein CASSLGLAGTYEQYF.

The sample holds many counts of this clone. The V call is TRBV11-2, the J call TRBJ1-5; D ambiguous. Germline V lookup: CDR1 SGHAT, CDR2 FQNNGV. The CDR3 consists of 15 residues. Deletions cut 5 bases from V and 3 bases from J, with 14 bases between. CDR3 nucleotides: TGTGCCAGCAGCCAAACTGGGCAGAACAATCAGCCCCAGCATTTT. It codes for CASSQTGQNNQPQHF.

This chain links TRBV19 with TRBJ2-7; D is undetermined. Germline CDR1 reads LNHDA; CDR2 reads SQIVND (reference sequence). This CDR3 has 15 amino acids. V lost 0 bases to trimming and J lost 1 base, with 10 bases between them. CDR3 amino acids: CASSIDLGRSYEQYF. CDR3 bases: TGTGCCAGTAGTATAGATCTTGGCCGTTCCTACGAGCAGTACTTC.

The CDR3, as DNA: TGCGCCAGCAGCCTACTGACGGACTTCGATTCACCCCTCCACTTT. Translating gives CASSLLTDFDSPLHF. The V and J genes are TRBV5-1 and TRBJ1-6; D remains unclear. The germline CDR1 and CDR2 sequences are SGHRS and YFSETQ. V was shortened by 4 bases and J by 8 bases, with 16 bases between the two germline ends. This CDR3 region has 15 residues.

The CDR3 protein is CASRQDTAYEQYF. As DNA, the CDR3 is TGTGCCAGCAGACAGGACACTGCCTACGAGCAGTACTTC. V and J are TRBV27 and TRBJ2-7; tentative D call: TRBD1 (5 bases). This CDR3 is 13 amino acids long. Germline CDR1 and CDR2: MNHEY and SMNVEV (reference sequence). The V gene lost 6 bases and the J gene lost 2 bases, with 11 bases spanning the gap.

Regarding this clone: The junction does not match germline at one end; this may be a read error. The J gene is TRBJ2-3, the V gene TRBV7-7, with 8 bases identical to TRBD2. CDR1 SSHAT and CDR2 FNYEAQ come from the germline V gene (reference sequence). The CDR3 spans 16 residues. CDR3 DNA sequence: TGTGCTAGCAGCTTAGTGGTCGGGGGGGGAACAGATACGCAGTATTTT. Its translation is CASSLVVGGGTDTQYF.

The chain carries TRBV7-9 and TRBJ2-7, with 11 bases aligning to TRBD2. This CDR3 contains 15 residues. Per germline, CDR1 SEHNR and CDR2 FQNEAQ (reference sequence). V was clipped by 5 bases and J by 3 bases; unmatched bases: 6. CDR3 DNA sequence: TGTGCCAGCAGCCCGGGACTAGCGGAGATCTACGAGCAGTACTTC. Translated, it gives CASSPGLAEIYEQYF.

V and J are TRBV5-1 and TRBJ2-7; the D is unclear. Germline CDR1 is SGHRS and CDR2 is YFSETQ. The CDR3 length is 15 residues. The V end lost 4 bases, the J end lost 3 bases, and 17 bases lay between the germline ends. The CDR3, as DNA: TGCGCCAGCAGCCTGGAACCTACTCTGGTCTACGAGCAGTACTTC. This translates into CASSLEPTLVYEQYF.

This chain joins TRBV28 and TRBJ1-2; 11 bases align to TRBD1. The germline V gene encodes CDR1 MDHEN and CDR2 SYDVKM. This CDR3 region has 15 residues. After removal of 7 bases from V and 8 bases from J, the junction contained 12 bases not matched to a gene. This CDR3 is CASTHPGQGAKGYTF. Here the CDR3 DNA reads TGTGCCAGCACCCACCCCGGACAGGGGGCAAAAGGCTACACCTTC.

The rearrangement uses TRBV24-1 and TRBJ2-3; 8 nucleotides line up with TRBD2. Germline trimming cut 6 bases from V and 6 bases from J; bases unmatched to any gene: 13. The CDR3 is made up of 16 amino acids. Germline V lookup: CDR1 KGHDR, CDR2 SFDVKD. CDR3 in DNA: TGTGCCACCAGTTTTTCGGGAGGGCTCCGGGGGGATACGCAGTATTTT. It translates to CATSFSGGLRGDTQYF.

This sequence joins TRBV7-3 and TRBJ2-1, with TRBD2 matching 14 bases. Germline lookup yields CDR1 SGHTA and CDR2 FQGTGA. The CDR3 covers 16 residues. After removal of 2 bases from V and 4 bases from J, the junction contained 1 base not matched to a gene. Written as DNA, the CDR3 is TGTGCCAGCAGCTTAGGGACTAGCGGGGGATACAATGAGCAGTTCTTC. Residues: CASSLGTSGGYNEQFF.

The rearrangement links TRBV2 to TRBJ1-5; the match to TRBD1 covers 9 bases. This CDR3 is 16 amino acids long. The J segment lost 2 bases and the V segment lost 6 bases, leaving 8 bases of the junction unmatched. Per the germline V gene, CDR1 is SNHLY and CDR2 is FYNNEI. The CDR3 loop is CASSSDRGRGNQPQHF. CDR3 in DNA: TGTGCCAGCAGCTCGGACAGGGGCAGGGGCAATCAGCCCCAGCATTTT.

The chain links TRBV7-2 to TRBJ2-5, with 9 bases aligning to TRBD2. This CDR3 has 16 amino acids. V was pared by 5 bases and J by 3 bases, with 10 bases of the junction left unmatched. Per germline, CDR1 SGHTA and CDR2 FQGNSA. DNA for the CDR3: TGTGCCAGCAGCCCTCTAAGCTCTAGCGGGAAAGAGACCCAGTACTTC. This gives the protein CASSPLSSSGKETQYF.

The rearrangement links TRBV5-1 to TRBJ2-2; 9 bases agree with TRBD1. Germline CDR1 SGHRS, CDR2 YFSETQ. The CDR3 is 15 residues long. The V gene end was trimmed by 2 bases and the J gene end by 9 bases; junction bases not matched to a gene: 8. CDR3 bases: TGCGCCAGCAGCTTCGGGACAGGGAGTCTCCGGGAGCTGTTTTTT. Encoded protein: CASSFGTGSLRELFF.

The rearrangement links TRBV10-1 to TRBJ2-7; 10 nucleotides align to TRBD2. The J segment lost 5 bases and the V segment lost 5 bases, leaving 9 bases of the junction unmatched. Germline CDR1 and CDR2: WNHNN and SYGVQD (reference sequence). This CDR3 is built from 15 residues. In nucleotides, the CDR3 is TGCGCCAGCAGTCTTAAAGCGGGGGGGCTCGACGAGCAGTACTTC. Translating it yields CASSLKAGGLDEQYF.

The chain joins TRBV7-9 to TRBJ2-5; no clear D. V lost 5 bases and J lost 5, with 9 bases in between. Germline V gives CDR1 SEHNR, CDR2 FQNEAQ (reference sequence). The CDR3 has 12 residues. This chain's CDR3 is CASSPGFETQYF. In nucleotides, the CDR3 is TGTGCCAGCAGCCCAGGATTCGAGACCCAGTACTTC.

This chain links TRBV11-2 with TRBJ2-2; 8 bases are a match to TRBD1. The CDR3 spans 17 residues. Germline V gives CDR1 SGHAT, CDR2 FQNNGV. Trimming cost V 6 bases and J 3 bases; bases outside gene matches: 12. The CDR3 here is CASSLLQGARDTGELFF. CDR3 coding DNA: TGTGCCAGCAGTCTCCTTCAGGGGGCGCGGGACACCGGGGAGCTGTTTTTT. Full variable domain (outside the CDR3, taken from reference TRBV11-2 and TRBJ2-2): EAGVAQSPRYKIIEKRQSVAFWCNPISGHATLYWYQQILGQGPKLLIQFQNNGVVDDSQLPKDRFSAERLKGVDSTLKIQPAKLEDSAVYLCASSLLQGARDTGELFFGEGSRLTVL.

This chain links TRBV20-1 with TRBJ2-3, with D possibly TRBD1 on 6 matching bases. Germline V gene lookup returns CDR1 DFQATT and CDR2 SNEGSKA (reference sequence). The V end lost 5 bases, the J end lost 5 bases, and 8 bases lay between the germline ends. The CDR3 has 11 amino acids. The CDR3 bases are TGCAGTGCTGACAGGAGAGATACGCAGTATTTT. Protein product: CSADRRDTQYF.

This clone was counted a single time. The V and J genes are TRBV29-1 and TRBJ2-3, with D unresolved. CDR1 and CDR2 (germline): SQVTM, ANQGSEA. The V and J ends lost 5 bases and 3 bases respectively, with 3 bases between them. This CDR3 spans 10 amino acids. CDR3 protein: CSVPTDTQYF. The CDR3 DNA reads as TGCAGCGTTCCTACAGATACGCAGTATTTT.

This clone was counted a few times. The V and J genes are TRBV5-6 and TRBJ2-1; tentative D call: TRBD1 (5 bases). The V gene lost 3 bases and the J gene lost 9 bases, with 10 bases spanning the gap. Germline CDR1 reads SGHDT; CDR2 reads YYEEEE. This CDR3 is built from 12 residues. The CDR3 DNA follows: TGTGCCAGCAGCTCGACAGATGGTGAGCAGTTCTTC. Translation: CASSSTDGEQFF.